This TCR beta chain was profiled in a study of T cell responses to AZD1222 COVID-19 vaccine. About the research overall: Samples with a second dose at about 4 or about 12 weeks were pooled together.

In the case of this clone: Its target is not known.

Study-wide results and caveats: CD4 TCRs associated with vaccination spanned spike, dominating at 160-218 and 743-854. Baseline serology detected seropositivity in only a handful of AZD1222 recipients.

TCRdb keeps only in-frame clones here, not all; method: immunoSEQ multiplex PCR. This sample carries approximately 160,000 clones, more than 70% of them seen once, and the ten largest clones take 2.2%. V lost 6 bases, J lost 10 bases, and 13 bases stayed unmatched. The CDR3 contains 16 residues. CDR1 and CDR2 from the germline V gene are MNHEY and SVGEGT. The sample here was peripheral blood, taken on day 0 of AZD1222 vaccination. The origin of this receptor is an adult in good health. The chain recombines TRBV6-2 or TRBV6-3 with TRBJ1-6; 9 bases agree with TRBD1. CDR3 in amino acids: CASSRSDRGRESPLHF. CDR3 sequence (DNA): TGTGCCAGCAGCCGTTCGGACAGGGGCAGAGAATCACCCCTCCACTTT.